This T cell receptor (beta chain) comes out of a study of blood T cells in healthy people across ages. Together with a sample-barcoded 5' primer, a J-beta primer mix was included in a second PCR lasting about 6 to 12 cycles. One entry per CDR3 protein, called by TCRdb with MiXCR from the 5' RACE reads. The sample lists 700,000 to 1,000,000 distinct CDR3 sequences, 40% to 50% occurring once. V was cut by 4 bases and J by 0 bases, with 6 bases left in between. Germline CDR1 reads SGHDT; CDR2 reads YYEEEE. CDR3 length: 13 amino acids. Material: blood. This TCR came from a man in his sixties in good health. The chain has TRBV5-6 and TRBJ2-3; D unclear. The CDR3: CASSETSTDTQYF. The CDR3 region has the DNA TGTGCCAGCAGCGAGACTAGCACAGATACGCAGTATTTT.